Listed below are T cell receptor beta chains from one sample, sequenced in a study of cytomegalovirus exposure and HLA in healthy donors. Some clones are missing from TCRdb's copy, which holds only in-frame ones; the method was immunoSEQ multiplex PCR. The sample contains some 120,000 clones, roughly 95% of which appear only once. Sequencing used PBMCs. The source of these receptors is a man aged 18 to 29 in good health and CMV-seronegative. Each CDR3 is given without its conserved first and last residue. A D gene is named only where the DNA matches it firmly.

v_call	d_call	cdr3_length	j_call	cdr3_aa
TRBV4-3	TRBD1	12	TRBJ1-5	ASSTGATNQPQH
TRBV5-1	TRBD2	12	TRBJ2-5	ASSAGSGGETQY
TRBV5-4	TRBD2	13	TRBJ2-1	ASSLAGPAYNEQF
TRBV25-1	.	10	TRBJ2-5	ASSPPGETQY
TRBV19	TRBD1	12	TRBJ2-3	ASNSTGCIDTQY
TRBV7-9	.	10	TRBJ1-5	ASSIVEQPQH
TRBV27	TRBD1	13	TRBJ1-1	ASSLTTGGRTEAF
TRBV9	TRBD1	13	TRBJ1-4	ASSLQGSDQEKLF
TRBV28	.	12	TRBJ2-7	ASSFLGKEDEQY
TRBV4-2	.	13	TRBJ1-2	ASSHARGTNDGYT
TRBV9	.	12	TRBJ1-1	ASSAAGGYTEAF
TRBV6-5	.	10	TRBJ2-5	ASRRGQETQY
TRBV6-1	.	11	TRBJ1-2	ATFRVITGGYT
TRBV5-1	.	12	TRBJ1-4	ASSFQGVGEKLF
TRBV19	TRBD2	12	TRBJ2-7	ASSITSGNVEQY
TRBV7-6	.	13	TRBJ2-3	ASIPLQETTDTQY
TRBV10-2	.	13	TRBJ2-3	ASTDEDYGTDTQY
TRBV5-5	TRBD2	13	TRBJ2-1	ASRPGTSTSNEQF
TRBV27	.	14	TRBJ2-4	ASSLDGGIAKNIQY
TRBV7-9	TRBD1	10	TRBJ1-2	ASSQGANGYT
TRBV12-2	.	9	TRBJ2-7	ASPTRDEQY
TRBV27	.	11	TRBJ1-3	ASSLVGGNTIY
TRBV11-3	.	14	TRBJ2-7	ASSSRRNGRSYEQY
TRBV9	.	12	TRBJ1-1	ASSALNMNTEAF
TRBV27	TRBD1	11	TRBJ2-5	ACALAGGETQY
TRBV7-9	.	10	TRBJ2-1	ASSSTRNEQF
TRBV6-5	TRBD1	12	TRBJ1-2	ASSRTGRLYGYT
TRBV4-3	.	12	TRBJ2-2	ASSQYRNTGELF
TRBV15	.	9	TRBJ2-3	ATKAGDTQY
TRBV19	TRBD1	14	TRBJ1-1	ASSVRDRGGSTEAF
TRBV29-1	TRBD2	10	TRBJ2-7	SASGTYYEQY